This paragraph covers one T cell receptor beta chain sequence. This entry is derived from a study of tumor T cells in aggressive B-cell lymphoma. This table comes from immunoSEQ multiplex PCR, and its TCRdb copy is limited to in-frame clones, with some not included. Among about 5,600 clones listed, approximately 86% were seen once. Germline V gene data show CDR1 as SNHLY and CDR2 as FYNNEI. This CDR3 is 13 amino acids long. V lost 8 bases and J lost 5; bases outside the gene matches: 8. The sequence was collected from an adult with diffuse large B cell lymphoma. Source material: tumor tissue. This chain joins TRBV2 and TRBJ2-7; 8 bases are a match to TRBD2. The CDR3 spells CASVRAGGHEQYF. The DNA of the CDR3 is TGTGCCAGCGTTAGGGCGGGGGGTCACGAGCAGTACTTC.